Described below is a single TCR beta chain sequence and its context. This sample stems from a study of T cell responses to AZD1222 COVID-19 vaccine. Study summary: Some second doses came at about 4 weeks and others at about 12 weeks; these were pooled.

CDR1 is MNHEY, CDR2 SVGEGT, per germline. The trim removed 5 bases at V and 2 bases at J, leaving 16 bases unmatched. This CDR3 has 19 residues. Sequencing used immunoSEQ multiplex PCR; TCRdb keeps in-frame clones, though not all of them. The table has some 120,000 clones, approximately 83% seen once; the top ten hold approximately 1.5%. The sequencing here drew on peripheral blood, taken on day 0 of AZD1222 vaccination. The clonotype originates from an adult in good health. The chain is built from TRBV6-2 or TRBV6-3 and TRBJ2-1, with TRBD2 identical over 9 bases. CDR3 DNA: TGTGCCAGCAGTCCCCCCAGCCCGACTAGCGGTACCACCTACAATGAGCAGTTCTTC. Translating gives CASSPPSPTSGTTYNEQFF.